These 5 T cell receptor beta chains originate from one sample sequenced in a study of siplizumab effects on memory and regulatory T cells. Measured with immunoSEQ multiplex PCR; TCRdb has only the in-frame clones, and not every one. Of 50,000 or so clones detected, more than 80% appear once; the ten largest clones hold less than 45%. The source material was CD8+ T cells sorted from blood. The receptors originated from a human donor in good health.

In DNA, the CDR3 is TGCGCCAGCATCTCAGGGGTAGGCGGGGAGCTGTTTTTT. Translation: CASISGVGGELFF. The chain uses TRBV5-1 and TRBJ2-2, with D maybe TRBD1 (6 bases). Germline CDR1 is SGHRS and CDR2 is YFSETQ. With 6 bases removed from V and 7 bases from J, the gap between germline ends came to 13 bases. The CDR3 covers 13 residues.

V usage is TRBV29-1 and J usage is TRBJ1-1; TRBD1 matches at 8 bases. The ends lost 3 bases at V and 2 bases at J; junction bases unmatched: 2. The germline gives CDR1 SQVTM, CDR2 ANQGSEA. This CDR3 has 13 amino acids. The chain's CDR3 is CSVEDRENTEAFF. Written as DNA, the CDR3 is TGCAGCGTTGAGGACAGGGAAAACACTGAAGCTTTCTTT.

The sample holds one count of this clone. The chain combines TRBV13 with TRBJ1-1; 7 bases agree with TRBD1. Germline V gives CDR1 PRHDT, CDR2 FYEKMQ (reference sequence). With 5 bases clipped from V and 4 bases from J, the junction kept 7 bases outside the gene matches. The CDR3 has 14 residues. In DNA form, the CDR3 reads TGTGCCAGCAGCCATGGGACAGCAATCACTGAAGCTTTCTTT. This sequence encodes CASSHGTAITEAFF.

The rearrangement uses TRBV9 and TRBJ2-3, with a tentative D call TRBD2 (5 bases). V shed 4 bases and J shed 6 bases, with 12 bases lying between them. The germline CDR1 and CDR2 sequences are SGDLS and YYNGEE. The CDR3 has 13 amino acids. In nucleotides, the CDR3 is TGTGCCAGCAGCAGCCGTAGGGAGGATACGCAGTATTTT. Its translation: CASSSRREDTQYF.

This clone has more than one count but fewer than ten. The chain carries TRBV5-6 and TRBJ2-7, with 10 bases lining up with TRBD1. The V gene end was trimmed by 4 bases and the J gene end by 1 base; junction bases not matched to a gene: 5. The length of the CDR3 is 15 residues. CDR1 and CDR2 (germline): SGHDT, YYEEEE. CDR3 protein: CASSLGQGISYEQYF. DNA for the CDR3: TGTGCCAGCAGCCTGGGACAGGGGATTTCCTACGAGCAGTACTTC.